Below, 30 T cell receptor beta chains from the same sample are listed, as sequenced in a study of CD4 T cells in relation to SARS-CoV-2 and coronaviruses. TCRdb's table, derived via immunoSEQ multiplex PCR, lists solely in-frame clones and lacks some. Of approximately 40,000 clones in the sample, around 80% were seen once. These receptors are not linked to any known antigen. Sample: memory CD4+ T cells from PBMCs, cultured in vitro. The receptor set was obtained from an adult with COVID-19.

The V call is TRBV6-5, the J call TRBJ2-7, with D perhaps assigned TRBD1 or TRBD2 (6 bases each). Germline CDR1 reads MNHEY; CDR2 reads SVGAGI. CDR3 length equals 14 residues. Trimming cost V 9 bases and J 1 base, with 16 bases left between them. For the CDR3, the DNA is TGTGCCAGTCAGAGGGGGGAAATTTCCTACGAGCAGTACTTC. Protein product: CASQRGEISYEQYF.

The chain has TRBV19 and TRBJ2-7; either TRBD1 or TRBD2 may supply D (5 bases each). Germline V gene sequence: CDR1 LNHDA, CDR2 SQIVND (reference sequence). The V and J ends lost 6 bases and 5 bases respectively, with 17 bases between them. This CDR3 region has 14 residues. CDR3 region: CASRGTAKPHEQYF. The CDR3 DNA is TGTGCCAGTAGGGGGACCGCAAAGCCTCACGAGCAGTACTTC.

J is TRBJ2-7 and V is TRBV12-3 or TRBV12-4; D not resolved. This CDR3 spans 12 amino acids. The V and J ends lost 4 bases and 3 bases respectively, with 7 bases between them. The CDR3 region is CASSWVIYEQYF. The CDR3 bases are TGTGCCAGCAGTTGGGTTATCTACGAGCAGTACTTC.

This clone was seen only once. DNA for the CDR3: TGTGCCAGCAGCGAACACCTCTACGAGCAGTACTTC. Translating gives CASSEHLYEQYF. The chain joins TRBV6-2 or TRBV6-3 to TRBJ2-7, with D hard to call. Per germline, CDR1 MNHEY and CDR2 SVGEGT. Trimming took off 6 bases at V and 3 bases at J, with 9 bases between the two ends. The CDR3 contains 12 residues.

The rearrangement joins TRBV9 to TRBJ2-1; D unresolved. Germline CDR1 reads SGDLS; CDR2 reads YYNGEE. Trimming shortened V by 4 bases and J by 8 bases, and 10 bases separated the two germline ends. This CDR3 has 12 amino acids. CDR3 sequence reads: CASSPPIDEQFF. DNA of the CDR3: TGTGCCAGCAGCCCCCCCATCGATGAGCAGTTCTTC.

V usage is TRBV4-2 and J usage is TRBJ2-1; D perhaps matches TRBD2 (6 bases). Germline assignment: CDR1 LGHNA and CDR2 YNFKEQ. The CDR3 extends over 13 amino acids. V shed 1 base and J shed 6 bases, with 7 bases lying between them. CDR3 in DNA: TGTGCCAGCAGCCAAGTGGGGGGCAATGAGCAGTTCTTC. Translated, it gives CASSQVGGNEQFF.

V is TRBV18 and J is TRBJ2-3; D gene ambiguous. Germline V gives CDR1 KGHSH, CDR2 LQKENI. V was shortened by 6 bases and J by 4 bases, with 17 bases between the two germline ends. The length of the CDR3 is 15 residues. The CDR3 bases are TGTGCCAGCTCCCGGAACGAGATCGCAGCAGATACGCAGTATTTT. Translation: CASSRNEIAADTQYF.

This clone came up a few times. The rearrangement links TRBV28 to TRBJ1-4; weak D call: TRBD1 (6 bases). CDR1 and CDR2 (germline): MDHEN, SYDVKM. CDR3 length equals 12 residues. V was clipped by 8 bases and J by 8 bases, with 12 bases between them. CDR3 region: CASGGGAEKLFF. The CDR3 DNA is TGTGCCAGCGGTGGGGGCGCGGAAAAACTGTTTTTT.

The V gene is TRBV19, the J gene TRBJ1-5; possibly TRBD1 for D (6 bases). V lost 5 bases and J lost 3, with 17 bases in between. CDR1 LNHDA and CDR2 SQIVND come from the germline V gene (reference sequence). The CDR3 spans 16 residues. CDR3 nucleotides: TGTGCCAGTAGTCCGATAAGGACAGCTGACAATCAGCCCCAGCATTTT. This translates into CASSPIRTADNQPQHF.

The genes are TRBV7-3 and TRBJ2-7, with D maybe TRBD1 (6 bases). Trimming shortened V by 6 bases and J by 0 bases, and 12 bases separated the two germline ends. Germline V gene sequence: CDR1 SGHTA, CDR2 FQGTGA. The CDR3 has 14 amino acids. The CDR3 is CASRKDSNSYEQYF. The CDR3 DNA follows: TGTGCCAGCAGAAAGGACAGTAACTCCTACGAGCAGTACTTC.

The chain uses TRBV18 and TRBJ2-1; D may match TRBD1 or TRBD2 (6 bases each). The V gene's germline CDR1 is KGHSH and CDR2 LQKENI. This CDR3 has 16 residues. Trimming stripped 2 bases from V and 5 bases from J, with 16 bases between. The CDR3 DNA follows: TGTGCCAGCTCACCAAGACTAGGACAGCTAAACAATGAGCAGTTCTTC. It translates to CASSPRLGQLNNEQFF.

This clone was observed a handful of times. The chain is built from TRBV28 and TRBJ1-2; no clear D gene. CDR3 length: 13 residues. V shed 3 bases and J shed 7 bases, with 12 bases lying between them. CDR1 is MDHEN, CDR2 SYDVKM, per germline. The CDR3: CASSFPQVSGYTF. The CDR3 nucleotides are TGTGCCAGCAGTTTCCCCCAGGTCTCTGGCTACACCTTC.

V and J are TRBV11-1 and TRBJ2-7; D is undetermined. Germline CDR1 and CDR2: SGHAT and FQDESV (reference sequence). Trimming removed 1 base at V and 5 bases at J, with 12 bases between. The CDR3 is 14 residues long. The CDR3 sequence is CASSLGFDLNEQYF. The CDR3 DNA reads TGTGCCAGCAGCTTAGGGTTTGACCTAAACGAGCAGTACTTC.

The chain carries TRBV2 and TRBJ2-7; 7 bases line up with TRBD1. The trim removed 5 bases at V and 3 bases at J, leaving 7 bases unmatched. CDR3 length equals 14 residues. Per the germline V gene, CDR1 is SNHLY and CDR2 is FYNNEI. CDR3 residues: CASSRQGQLYEQYF. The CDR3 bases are TGTGCCAGCAGTCGACAGGGCCAGCTCTACGAGCAGTACTTC.

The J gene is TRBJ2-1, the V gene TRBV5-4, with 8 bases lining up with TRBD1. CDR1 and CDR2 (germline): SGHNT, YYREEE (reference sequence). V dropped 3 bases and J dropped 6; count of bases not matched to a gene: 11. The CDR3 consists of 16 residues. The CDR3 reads CASSSHRRTGRNEQFF. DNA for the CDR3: TGTGCCAGCAGCTCCCACCGACGGACAGGGCGCAATGAGCAGTTCTTC.

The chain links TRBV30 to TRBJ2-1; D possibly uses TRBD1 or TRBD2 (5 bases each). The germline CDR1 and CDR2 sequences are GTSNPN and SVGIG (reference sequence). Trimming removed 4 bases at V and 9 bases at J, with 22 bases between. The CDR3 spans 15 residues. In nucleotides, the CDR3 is TGTGCCTGGATAGGCAGACGGGGCCGAGAAGGTGAGCAGTTCTTC. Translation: CAWIGRRGREGEQFF.

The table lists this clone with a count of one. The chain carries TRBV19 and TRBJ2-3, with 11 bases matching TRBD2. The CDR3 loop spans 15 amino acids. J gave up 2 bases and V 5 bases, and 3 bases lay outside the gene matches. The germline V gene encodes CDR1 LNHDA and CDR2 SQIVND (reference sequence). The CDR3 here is CASSPSGRTTDTQYF. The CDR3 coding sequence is TGTGCCAGTAGTCCTAGCGGGAGGACCACAGATACGCAGTATTTT.

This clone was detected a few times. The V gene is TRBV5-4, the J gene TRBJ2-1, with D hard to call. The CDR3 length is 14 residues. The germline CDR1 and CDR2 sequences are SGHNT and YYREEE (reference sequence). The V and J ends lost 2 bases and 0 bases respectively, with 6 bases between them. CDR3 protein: CASSLISSYNEQFF. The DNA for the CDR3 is TGTGCCAGCAGCTTAATCAGCTCCTACAATGAGCAGTTCTTC.

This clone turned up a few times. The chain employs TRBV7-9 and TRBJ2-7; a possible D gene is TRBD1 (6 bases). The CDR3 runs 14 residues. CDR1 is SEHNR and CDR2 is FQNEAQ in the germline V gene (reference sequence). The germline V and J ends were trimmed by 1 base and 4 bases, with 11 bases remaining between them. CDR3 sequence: CASSLDRVSYEQYF. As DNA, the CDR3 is TGTGCCAGCAGCTTAGACAGGGTTTCGTACGAGCAGTACTTC.

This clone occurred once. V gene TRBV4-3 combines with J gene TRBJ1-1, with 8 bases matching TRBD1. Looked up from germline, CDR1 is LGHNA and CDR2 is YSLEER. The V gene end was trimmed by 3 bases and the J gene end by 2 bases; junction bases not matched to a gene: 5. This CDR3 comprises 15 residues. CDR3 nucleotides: TGCGCCAGCAGCCAGCCGGGACAGGTCAACACTGAAGCTTTCTTT. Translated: CASSQPGQVNTEAFF.

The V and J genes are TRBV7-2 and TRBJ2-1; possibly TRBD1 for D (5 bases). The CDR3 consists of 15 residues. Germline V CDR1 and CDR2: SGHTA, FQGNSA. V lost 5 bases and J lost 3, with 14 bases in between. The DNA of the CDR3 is TGTGCCAGCAGCCATTTATCTAGGGGCTACAATGAGCAGTTCTTC. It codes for CASSHLSRGYNEQFF.

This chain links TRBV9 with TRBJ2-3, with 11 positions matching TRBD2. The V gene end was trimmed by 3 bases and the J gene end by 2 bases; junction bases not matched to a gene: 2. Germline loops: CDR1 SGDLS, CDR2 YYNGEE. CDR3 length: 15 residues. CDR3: CASSGLAGFTDTQYF. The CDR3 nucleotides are TGTGCCAGCAGCGGACTAGCGGGGTTCACAGATACGCAGTATTTT.

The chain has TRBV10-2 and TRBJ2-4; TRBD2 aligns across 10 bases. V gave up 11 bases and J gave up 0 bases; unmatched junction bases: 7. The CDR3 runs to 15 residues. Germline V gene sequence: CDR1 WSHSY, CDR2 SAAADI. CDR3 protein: CAGGLADLAKNIQYF. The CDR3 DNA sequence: TGCGCCGGAGGACTAGCGGACCTAGCCAAAAACATTCAGTACTTC.

CDR3 bases: TGTGCCAGCAGCTTCTCAGGGGGGCAGACCCAGTACTTC. Translated, it gives CASSFSGGQTQYF. The chain is built from TRBV7-3 and TRBJ2-5, with D possibly being TRBD1 (7 bases). Trimming removed 3 bases at V and 6 bases at J, with 11 bases between. Germline CDR1 SGHTA, CDR2 FQGTGA. The CDR3 is 13 amino acids.

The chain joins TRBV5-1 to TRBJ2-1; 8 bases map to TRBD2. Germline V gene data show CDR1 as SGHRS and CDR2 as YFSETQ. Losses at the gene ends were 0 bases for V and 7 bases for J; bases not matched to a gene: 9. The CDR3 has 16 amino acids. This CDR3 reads CASSLARGLVGNEQFF. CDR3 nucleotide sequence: TGCGCCAGCAGCTTGGCCAGGGGACTAGTAGGAAATGAGCAGTTCTTC.

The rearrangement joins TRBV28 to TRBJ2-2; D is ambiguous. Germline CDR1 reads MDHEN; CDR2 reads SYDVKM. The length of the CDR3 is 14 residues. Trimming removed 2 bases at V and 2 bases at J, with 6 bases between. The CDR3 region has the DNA TGTGCCAGCAGTTTACCGAAAAACACCGGGGAGCTGTTTTTT. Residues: CASSLPKNTGELFF.

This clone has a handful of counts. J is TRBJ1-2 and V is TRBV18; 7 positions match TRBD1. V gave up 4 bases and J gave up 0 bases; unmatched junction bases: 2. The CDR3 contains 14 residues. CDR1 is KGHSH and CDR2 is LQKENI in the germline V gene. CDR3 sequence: CASSQGQANYGYTF. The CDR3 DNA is TGTGCCAGCTCACAAGGACAGGCTAACTATGGCTACACCTTC.

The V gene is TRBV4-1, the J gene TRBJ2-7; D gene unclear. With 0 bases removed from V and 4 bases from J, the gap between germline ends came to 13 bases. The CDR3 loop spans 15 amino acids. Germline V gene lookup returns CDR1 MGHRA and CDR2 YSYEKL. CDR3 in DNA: TGCGCCAGCAGCCAAGAAGGCAGAGACGATTACGAGCAGTACTTC. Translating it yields CASSQEGRDDYEQYF.

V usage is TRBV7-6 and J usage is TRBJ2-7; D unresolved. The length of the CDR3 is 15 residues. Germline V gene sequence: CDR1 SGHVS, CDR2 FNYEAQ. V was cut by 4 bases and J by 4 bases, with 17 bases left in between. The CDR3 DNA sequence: TGTGCCAGCAGCTCCGACCCGGATCGGGTTTACGAGCAGTACTTC. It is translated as CASSSDPDRVYEQYF.

DNA for the CDR3: TGCGCCAGCAGCGCGGGACTAGCGGCGGGGGAGCAGTTCTTC. Translating it yields CASSAGLAAGEQFF. The chain has TRBV5-1 and TRBJ2-1; TRBD2 aligns across 11 bases. V gave up 4 bases and J gave up 10 bases; unmatched junction bases: 7. CDR1 SGHRS and CDR2 YFSETQ come from the germline V gene. This CDR3 spans 14 amino acids. The full variable domain, its missing parts supplied by reference TRBV5-1 and TRBJ2-1, is KAGVTQTPRYLIKTRGQQVTLSCSPISGHRSVSWYQQTPGQGLQFLFEYFSETQRNKGNFPGRFSGRQFSNSRSEMNVSTLELGDSALYLCASSAGLAAGEQFFGPGTRLTVL.